The rows below give T cell receptor beta chains drawn from one sample of a study of blood T cell repertoires in COVID-19. The protocol was immunoSEQ multiplex PCR, while the TCRdb copy is restricted to in-frame clones and leaves out a portion. Among 65,000 to 80,000 clones listed, under 95% were seen once. Sequencing input: peripheral blood. The receptor set was obtained from a human donor in a cohort sampled during active COVID-19. The CDR3 runs from the conserved cysteine through the conserved F or W. Fields, in order: J gene, CDR3 length, V gene, CDR3 protein.

TRBJ2-5	14	TRBV9	CASSVRQGGETQYF
TRBJ2-1	15	TRBV7-9	CASSLNSGGNNEQFF
TRBJ2-3	14	TRBV11-2	CASSFPVRTDTQYF
TRBJ2-7	17	TRBV5-4	CASSPEGGMRGGYEQYF
TRBJ2-5	13	TRBV6-5	CASSRGLAETQYF
TRBJ1-5	20	TRBV6-2/TRBV6-3	CASSYSAGVSGVYSNQPQHF
TRBJ2-3	17	TRBV19	CASSTPYRGRFPDTQYF
TRBJ2-7	12	TRBV6-5	CASSPGTGSKYF
TRBJ1-2	12	TRBV6-5	CASGRLGYGYTF
TRBJ1-4	14	TRBV19	CASSIPQGGEKLFF
TRBJ2-7	17	TRBV10-3	CAISGGLLRGSPYEQYF
TRBJ1-1	14	TRBV18	CASSPGQSNTEAFF
TRBJ1-3	16	TRBV19	CASSTGAGAIGNTIYF
TRBJ2-7	15	TRBV3-1/TRBV3-2	CASSQVWTGNYEQYF
TRBJ2-7	14	TRBV9	CASSVGQLTHEQYF
TRBJ1-4	16	TRBV7-9	CASSYRQGATNEKLFF
TRBJ1-2	16	TRBV10-3	CAISESGQTNSNGYTF
TRBJ1-5	13	TRBV30	CAWSGTGGQPQHF
TRBJ1-2	13	TRBV21-1	CASSNREGDGYTF
TRBJ2-1	16	TRBV4-3	CASSQQGLAGSNEQFF
TRBJ1-5	14	TRBV6-1	CASSEGQGWEPQHF
TRBJ2-5	14	TRBV6-5	CASSPIGGVLLPYF
TRBJ2-3	14	TRBV18	CASSRQEYTDTQYF
TRBJ2-7	14	TRBV29-1	CSVSPGGPTYEQYF
TRBJ2-2	15	TRBV19	CASSISGANTGELFF
TRBJ2-3	18	TRBV3-1/TRBV3-2	CASSQLRTSVSSTDTQYF
TRBJ1-1	13	TRBV19	CASTGQRRGEAFF
TRBJ2-3	15	TRBV5-1	CASKPGHTSTDTQYF
TRBJ2-1	16	TRBV19	CASGQKTTPSYNEQFF
TRBJ1-1	15	TRBV15	CATRQGGTGNTEAFF
TRBJ2-2	12	TRBV7-3	CASSPSPGELFF
TRBJ1-2	14	TRBV7-2	CASSPRTGFYGYTF
TRBJ1-1	13	TRBV7-3	CASSSDRNTEAFF
TRBJ1-5	16	TRBV2	CASSDLDRGYNQPQHF
TRBJ2-7	14	TRBV6-5	CASSRDRRTYEQYF
TRBJ2-3	17	TRBV5-1	CASSLLLAGGPTDTQYF
TRBJ1-2	16	TRBV6-5	CASSYLATLDSEGYTF
TRBJ1-6	14	TRBV7-3	CASSLDRVNSPLHF
TRBJ2-5	15	TRBV21-1	CASSRPWRVGETQYF
TRBJ1-1	15	TRBV4-2	CASSQSGQRNTEAFF
TRBJ2-7	13	TRBV6-5	CATRDRGPYEQYF
TRBJ2-3	14	TRBV5-4	CASSLGGRGDTQYF
TRBJ1-1	13	TRBV10-1	CASSLQRNTEAFF
TRBJ2-7	15	TRBV18	CASSPGQGRVNEQYF
TRBJ1-1	14	TRBV7-2	CASSLLGHPSQAFF